Presented here are 32 T cell receptor beta chains from one specimen sequenced in a study of blood T cell repertoires in COVID-19 (dated by TCRdb to about 2020). Libraries were constructed by the immunoSEQ multiplex PCR assay. This immuneACCESS table, as held by TCRdb, lists in-frame sequences with V and J called but not all clones. Of the missing ones, under half trace to an unresolved V gene in checked studies; the others have no known cause. This sample has about 80,000 clones in its table, and 60% to 80% of those were observed once. The top ten clones comprise approximately 16% of the sample. Sequencing input: peripheral blood. The receptors were gathered from a man between 65 and 85 years old with active or convalescent COVID-19.

The CDR3 DNA is TGTGCCAGCTCACCACGGGCCACGTCCGTATACAATGAGCAGTTCTTC. Translating it yields CASSPRATSVYNEQFF. The J gene is TRBJ2-1, the V gene TRBV18, with no clear D. The CDR3 contains 16 residues. The ends were cut back, 1 base at V and 4 bases at J, with 14 bases in the middle. In germline, CDR1 is KGHSH, CDR2 LQKENI.

This clone was observed a handful of times. V usage is TRBV5-4 and J usage is TRBJ2-1; tentative D call: TRBD2 (7 bases). Trimming removed 7 bases at V and 6 bases at J, with 17 bases between. This CDR3 has 14 amino acids. Germline CDR1 is SGHNT and CDR2 is YYREEE (reference sequence). CDR3 in DNA: TGTGCCAGCTCTCCGGGGGGCCTCGGCAATGAGCAGTTCTTC. This encodes CASSPGGLGNEQFF.

The chain links TRBV24-1 to TRBJ1-6; 7 bases map to TRBD1. CDR1 is KGHDR and CDR2 is SFDVKD in the germline V gene. With V trimmed by 5 bases and J by 9 bases, 6 bases remained unmatched. The CDR3 is made up of 14 amino acids. CDR3 region: CATSGEGQSSPLHF. The CDR3 nucleotides read TGTGCCACCAGTGGCGAGGGACAGAGTTCACCCCTCCACTTT.

The genes are TRBV7-9 and TRBJ1-2; TRBD1 matches 9 bases. Germline values: CDR1 SEHNR, CDR2 FQNEAQ (reference sequence). After removal of 4 bases from V and 8 bases from J, the junction contained 8 bases not matched to a gene. The CDR3 has 14 residues. CDR3 sequence reads: CASSSAGQGSGYTF. The CDR3 DNA reads TGTGCCAGCAGCTCCGCGGGACAGGGTTCAGGCTACACCTTC.

The rearrangement uses TRBV5-1 and TRBJ1-1; D gene unclear. Trimming stripped 4 bases from V and 5 bases from J, with 15 bases between. Germline CDR1 is SGHRS and CDR2 is YFSETQ. The CDR3 consists of 14 residues. CDR3 region: CASSQDWQYTEAFF. For the CDR3, the DNA is TGCGCCAGCAGCCAGGACTGGCAATATACTGAAGCTTTCTTT.

The rearrangement uses TRBV4-1 and TRBJ1-1; D remains ambiguous. The V gene's germline CDR1 is MGHRA and CDR2 YSYEKL. Trimming removed 0 bases from V and 3 bases from J, with 11 bases in between. The CDR3 covers 15 residues. This chain's CDR3 is CASSQERGRDTEAFF. CDR3 nucleotide sequence: TGCGCCAGCAGCCAAGAGCGGGGTAGGGACACTGAAGCTTTCTTT.

The chain joins TRBV6-1 to TRBJ2-7, with no clear D. The CDR3 loop spans 16 amino acids. The V end lost 3 bases, the J end lost 2 bases, and 17 bases lay between the germline ends. Looked up from germline, CDR1 is MNHNS and CDR2 is SASEGT. Here the CDR3 reads CASSDSGSPPPYEQYF. CDR3 DNA: TGTGCCAGCAGTGATTCCGGGTCCCCTCCCCCCTACGAGCAGTACTTC.

The chain uses TRBV12-3 or TRBV12-4 and TRBJ2-3; maybe TRBD1 (5 bases). The V gene lost 6 bases and the J gene lost 14 bases, with 18 bases spanning the gap. This CDR3 contains 12 residues. In DNA, the CDR3 is TGTGCCAGCAGACCTACCGGAAAGGACATGTATTTT. It yields the protein CASRPTGKDMYF.

This clone came up a few times. V is TRBV9 and J is TRBJ1-3; D is ambiguous. The CDR3 is 13 residues long. CDR1 and CDR2 from the germline V gene are SGDLS and YYNGEE. Trimming stripped 4 bases from V and 6 bases from J, with 11 bases between. CDR3 region: CASSFNSLNTIYF. CDR3 sequence (DNA): TGTGCCAGCAGCTTCAATAGCCTAAACACCATATATTTT.

The chain couples TRBV6-5 to TRBJ1-2; 7 bases match TRBD1. Unmatched junction bases numbered 2, after V lost 6 bases and J lost 4 bases. The CDR3 length is 12 residues. Germline V lookup: CDR1 MNHEY, CDR2 SVGAGI. The CDR3 loop is CASRRDSYGYTF. The DNA for the CDR3 is TGTGCCAGCAGGAGGGACAGCTATGGCTACACCTTC.

The rearrangement links TRBV6-1 to TRBJ2-5; 7 positions match TRBD2. The length of the CDR3 is 17 residues. Trimming at V came to 4 bases and at J to 1 base, leaving 12 bases not matched to a gene. Per germline, CDR1 MNHNS and CDR2 SASEGT. This CDR3 is CASSVAREAGSQETQYF. The DNA for the CDR3 is TGTGCCAGCAGTGTCGCGAGGGAAGCGGGATCCCAAGAGACCCAGTACTTC.

The rearrangement uses TRBV7-9 and TRBJ1-1; D uncertain. Trimming took 5 bases from V and 0 from J, leaving 7 bases between them. The CDR3 is 13 amino acids. The V gene's germline CDR1 is SEHNR and CDR2 FQNEAQ (reference sequence). The CDR3 DNA reads as TGTGCCAGCAGCCAACAAATGAACACTGAAGCTTTCTTT. Protein product: CASSQQMNTEAFF.

V and J are TRBV5-4 and TRBJ2-1; 8 bases agree with TRBD2. The germline gives CDR1 SGHNT, CDR2 YYREEE (reference sequence). This CDR3 comprises 15 residues. The V segment lost 4 bases and the J segment 3 bases; nucleotides outside the gene matches: 6. The CDR3 DNA sequence: TGTGCCAGCAGCAACCTAGCGGGCCGCTACAATGAGCAGTTCTTC. This sequence encodes CASSNLAGRYNEQFF.

The rearrangement joins TRBV6-8 to TRBJ2-3; weak D call: TRBD2 (7 bases). Trimming left V 11 bases short and J 0 bases short, with 12 bases between. CDR3 length equals 13 residues. Looked up from germline, CDR1 is MNHGY and CDR2 is SAAAGT. CDR3 region: CASRGGSTDTQYF. The CDR3 DNA is TGTGCCTCAAGGGGGGGTAGCACAGATACGCAGTATTTT.

V usage is TRBV5-4 and J usage is TRBJ1-5; possibly TRBD1 for D (6 bases). Trimming stripped 2 bases from V and 5 bases from J, with 11 bases between. This CDR3 spans 14 amino acids. Germline CDR1 SGHNT, CDR2 YYREEE (reference sequence). CDR3 sequence reads: CASSLQGPDQPQHF. The CDR3 coding sequence is TGTGCCAGCAGCTTACAGGGACCCGATCAGCCCCAGCATTTT.

The chain combines TRBV5-1 with TRBJ2-3; 7 nucleotides match TRBD2. Germline V CDR1 and CDR2: SGHRS, YFSETQ. CDR3 length: 15 amino acids. The V and J ends lost 3 bases and 2 bases, in that order; junction bases with no gene match: 6. CDR3 loop: CASSSTGRDTDTQYF. In nucleotides, the CDR3 is TGCGCCAGCAGCTCCACGGGGAGGGACACAGATACGCAGTATTTT.

This clone was counted once. The chain is built from TRBV7-2 and TRBJ2-5; maybe TRBD2 (6 bases). CDR3 length: 13 amino acids. Germline V gives CDR1 SGHTA, CDR2 FQGNSA. Trimming pared 5 bases from V and 10 bases from J, leaving 17 bases between. The CDR3 spells CASSHPTAGGQYF. The CDR3 DNA is TGTGCCAGCAGCCATCCGACAGCCGGGGGCCAGTACTTC.

This rearrangement joins TRBV28 to TRBJ1-4; 7 bases align to TRBD1. This CDR3 is built from 15 residues. CDR1 MDHEN and CDR2 SYDVKM come from the germline V gene. J lost 4 bases, V lost 3 bases, and 5 bases had no gene match. The DNA for the CDR3 is TGTGCCAGCAGTTTCGACAGGGTTGGTAATGAAAAACTGTTTTTT. Encoded protein: CASSFDRVGNEKLFF.

This chain connects TRBV6-1 to TRBJ1-2; unclear D gene. The CDR3 sequence is 17 residues long. Trimming pared 2 bases from V and 5 bases from J, leaving 21 bases between. CDR1 MNHNS and CDR2 SASEGT come from the germline V gene. CDR3 in DNA: TGTGCCAGCAGTGAATCAGTCCGAAGCCCGAGCGGGTATGGCTACACCTTC. The encoded protein is CASSESVRSPSGYGYTF.

V is TRBV24-1 and J is TRBJ2-2; a weak D match, TRBD1 (5 bases). Deletions cut 3 bases from V and 1 base from J, with 8 bases between. The CDR3 extends over 15 amino acids. Germline V gene lookup returns CDR1 KGHDR and CDR2 SFDVKD. The CDR3 nucleotides read TGTGCCACCAGTGATCATGACAGGAACACCGGGGAGCTGTTTTTT. Amino acid sequence: CATSDHDRNTGELFF.

This rearrangement joins TRBV23-1 to TRBJ1-2; the match to TRBD1 covers 7 bases. TRBV23-1 is filed as an ORF, its function uncertain. V dropped 8 bases and J dropped 4; count of bases not matched to a gene: 7. CDR3 length equals 13 residues. CDR3 coding DNA: TGCGCCAGCGGCGGACAGGCCTTCTATGGCTACACCTTC. Translating it yields CASGGQAFYGYTF.

This clone has a handful of counts. The genes are TRBV5-1 and TRBJ1-1, with TRBD1 identical over 8 bases. Germline V gene lookup returns CDR1 SGHRS and CDR2 YFSETQ. J lost 5 bases, V lost 7 bases, and 7 bases had no gene match. The CDR3 contains 13 residues. CDR3 in amino acids: CASRRTGRTEAFF. The CDR3 bases are TGCGCCAGCCGACGGACAGGGAGAACTGAAGCTTTCTTT. Full variable domain (missing parts from reference TRBV5-1 and TRBJ1-1): KAGVTQTPRYLIKTRGQQVTLSCSPISGHRSVSWYQQTPGQGLQFLFEYFSETQRNKGNFPGRFSGRQFSNSRSEMNVSTLELGDSALYLCASRRTGRTEAFFGQGTRLTVV.

The chain uses TRBV27 and TRBJ2-1, with 7 bases aligning to TRBD1. The CDR3 is 14 amino acids. The germline V gene has CDR1 MNHEY and CDR2 SMNVEV (reference sequence). V was pared by 6 bases and J by 6 bases, with 8 bases of the junction left unmatched. The CDR3 is CASRTGVPTNEQFF. CDR3 nucleotides: TGTGCCAGCAGAACAGGGGTACCCACCAATGAGCAGTTCTTC.

The CDR3 nucleotides are TGTGCCAGCAGCCTCACTTACTCGACAGGGGGGTTAGATACGCAGTATTTT. It codes for CASSLTYSTGGLDTQYF. The rearrangement links TRBV5-4 to TRBJ2-3; TRBD1 aligns across 9 bases. The CDR3 length is 17 residues. From germline, CDR1 is SGHNT and CDR2 YYREEE (reference sequence). V lost 4 bases and J lost 5; bases outside the gene matches: 14.

The V call is TRBV5-1, the J call TRBJ1-6; D is ambiguous. Deletions cut 5 bases from V and 8 bases from J, with 11 bases between. CDR3 length: 13 residues. Germline V gives CDR1 SGHRS, CDR2 YFSETQ. The CDR3 DNA sequence: TGCGCCAGCAGTTCGGTCCTCGATTCACCCCTCCACTTT. This gives the protein CASSSVLDSPLHF.

The CDR3 bases are TGTGCCTGGAGTGCGGGAGGGGATCAGCCCCAGCATTTT. This sequence encodes CAWSAGGDQPQHF. The genes are TRBV30 and TRBJ1-5; the D gene is possibly TRBD1 (5 bases). This CDR3 has 13 amino acids. Deletions cut 1 base from V and 5 bases from J, with 9 bases between. Germline V gene data show CDR1 as GTSNPN and CDR2 as SVGIG (reference sequence).

CDR3 sequence reads: CASSVGTSGRFEQFF. CDR3 DNA sequence: TGTGCCAGCAGCGTTGGGACTAGCGGGCGGTTCGAGCAGTTCTTC. The chain is built from TRBV9 and TRBJ2-1, with TRBD2 matching over 12 bases. This CDR3 contains 15 residues. From germline, CDR1 is SGDLS and CDR2 YYNGEE. J was trimmed by 10 bases and V by 2 bases; bases with no gene match: 7.

The J gene is TRBJ1-2, the V gene TRBV7-2, with D perhaps TRBD1 (6 bases). Trimming removed 3 bases from V and 4 bases from J, with 12 bases in between. This CDR3 contains 14 residues. Germline CDR1 and CDR2: SGHTA and FQGNSA. The CDR3 nucleotides read TGTGCCAGCAGCTTGTCAGGGGCAGCCTATGGCTACACCTTC. Its protein is CASSLSGAAYGYTF. Combining the CDR3 with reference TRBV7-2 and TRBJ1-2 gives the whole variable domain GAGVSQSPSNKVTEKGKDVELRCDPISGHTALYWYRQSLGQGLEFLIYFQGNSAPDKSGLPSDRFSAERTGGSVSTLTIQRTQQEDSAVYLCASSLSGAAYGYTFGSGTRLTVV.

The rearrangement joins TRBV4-1 to TRBJ1-5; D unresolved. This CDR3 is 15 amino acids long. CDR1 MGHRA and CDR2 YSYEKL come from the germline V gene. Trimming took 0 bases from V and 7 from J, leaving 13 bases between them. The CDR3 coding sequence is TGCGCCAGCAGCCAAGACGCCGCCGGGTGGCAGCCCCAGCATTTT. As protein: CASSQDAAGWQPQHF.

The rearrangement uses TRBV6-5 and TRBJ2-7, with D possibly being TRBD1 (6 bases). CDR1 and CDR2 from the germline V gene are MNHEY and SVGAGI. V gave up 0 bases and J gave up 2 bases, with 11 bases separating them. The CDR3 covers 15 residues. Here the CDR3 DNA reads TGTGCCAGCAGTTACTCTCCAGGGGACCCCTACGAGCAGTACTTC. It codes for CASSYSPGDPYEQYF.

This clone was detected ten times or more. This rearrangement joins TRBV20-1 to TRBJ2-7; D might be TRBD1 (5 bases). Per the germline V gene, CDR1 is DFQATT and CDR2 is SNEGSKA (reference sequence). The CDR3 is 11 residues long. Trimming removed 3 bases from V and 3 bases from J, with 6 bases in between. The CDR3 loop reads CSARDNYEQYF. The DNA of the CDR3 is TGCAGTGCTAGGGACAACTACGAGCAGTACTTC.

Regarding this clone: A read error is likely, as this CDR3 ends without the conserved phenylalanine or tryptophan. It is unclear where the CDR3 begins or ends on the DNA, so no DNA is shown, and the CDR3 is as TCRdb lists it. The chain is built from TRBV27 and TRBJ2-3; the D segment call TRBD1 is taken from the table without a DNA check. The CDR3 is 11 amino acids in total, end residues counted. CDR1 is MNHEY, CDR2 SMNVEV, per germline (reference sequence). The CDR3 sequence is CASREDRDPPE.